This is a list of T cell receptor beta chains from one sample in a study of blood T cell repertoires in COVID-19. Data came from immunoSEQ multiplex PCR; TCRdb stores just in-frame clones and leaves some out. The repertoire consists of approximately 130,000 clones, with 70% to 80% occurring once and the leading ten covering about 10%. Sample: peripheral blood. Receptor source: a human donor in a cohort sampled during active COVID-19. Both conserved end residues are part of each CDR3. D genes are given only for firm matches. Expanded clones are given a class, and other clones once, few, many or no size at all.

v_call	j_call	clone_size	d_call	cdr3_nt	cdr3_aa
TRBV7-9	TRBJ2-2	once	.	TGTGCCAGCAGCTTAGCGAGAGGTCAGGGGGGATCGAACACCGGGGAGCTGTTTTTT	CASSLARGQGGSNTGELFF
TRBV5-1	TRBJ2-3	.	TRBD2	TGCGCCAGCGCGCTAGCGGGGGGCCGCGGCACAGATACGCAGTATTTT	CASALAGGRGTDTQYF
TRBV2	TRBJ1-6	few	.	TGTGCCAGCAGAGGGGACTCCTATAATTCACCCCTCCACTTT	CASRGDSYNSPLHF
TRBV11-2	TRBJ2-7	.	.	TGTGCCAGCAGCCAGGTCACCGCGGGCGAGCAGTACTTC	CASSQVTAGEQYF
TRBV6-5	TRBJ1-5	.	TRBD1	TGTGCCAGCAGAGCAGGGGGTAGCAATCAGCCCCAGCATTTT	CASRAGGSNQPQHF
TRBV15	TRBJ2-7	.	TRBD1	TGTGCCACCAGCGGCTACAGGGGAAGAAACGAGCAGTACTTC	CATSGYRGRNEQYF
TRBV5-4	TRBJ1-4	.	TRBD1	TGTGCCAGCAGCTTTCGACAGGGGGCTTTTTCTAATGAAAAACTGTTTTTT	CASSFRQGAFSNEKLFF
TRBV29-1	TRBJ2-7	.	TRBD1	TGCAGCGTCACAGGGGGAAGCTCCTACGAGCAGTACTTC	CSVTGGSSYEQYF
TRBV4-2	TRBJ2-7	few	.	TGTGCCAGCAGCCAGTCCATCCACGAGCAGTACTTC	CASSQSIHEQYF
TRBV5-5	TRBJ2-7	.	TRBD2	TGTGCCAGCAGCTTGGGTCTAGCGGGGGCCCTTACAAGGTACTTC	CASSLGLAGALTRYF
TRBV19	TRBJ1-5	.	.	TGTGCCAGTTCAAGGGAGTCGGGGCCCCAGCATTTT	CASSRESGPQHF
TRBV19	TRBJ2-7	.	.	TGTGCCAGTAGGGACGGGGGAAGCTCCTACGAGCAGTACTTC	CASRDGGSSYEQYF
TRBV5-5	TRBJ2-3	.	TRBD1	TGTGCCAGCAGCCTGGGACAGTTGAGCACAGATACGCAGTATTTT	CASSLGQLSTDTQYF
TRBV18	TRBJ2-3	.	TRBD2	TGTGCCAGCTCACCAACGCCTCCCGCCAGCGGGAGGACAGATACGCAGTATTTT	CASSPTPPASGRTDTQYF
TRBV28	TRBJ2-3	.	TRBD1	TGTGCCAGCAGCTCCGGACAGGGGGGCACAGATACGCAGTATTTT	CASSSGQGGTDTQYF
TRBV6-1	TRBJ2-1	.	TRBD2	TGTGCCAGCAGTGAAGAAGAAGCCCCGGGGGGTTACTACAATGAGCAGTTCTTC	CASSEEEAPGGYYNEQFF
TRBV7-8	TRBJ1-5	.	TRBD1	TGTGCCAGCAGCCCATTGACAGGGGATAGCAATCAGCCCCAGCATTTT	CASSPLTGDSNQPQHF
TRBV30	TRBJ1-1	.	.	TGTGCCTGGAGTGAGATCCGGGAAAACACTGAAGCTTTCTTT	CAWSEIRENTEAFF
TRBV30	TRBJ1-6	.	.	TGTGCCTGGGCCACCCTGGCTTTGAATTCACCCCTCCACTTT	CAWATLALNSPLHF
TRBV6-1	TRBJ1-2	.	.	TGTGCCAGCAGTGAAGACGGACACGGATTGGATGGCTACACCTTC	CASSEDGHGLDGYTF
TRBV2	TRBJ1-1	.	.	TGTGCCACCCAGGGGAACACTGAAGCTTTCTTT	CATQGNTEAFF
TRBV19	TRBJ1-2	.	.	TGTGCCAGTAGTCCCTCAGGTAGTGGCTACACCTTC	CASSPSGSGYTF
TRBV19	TRBJ1-5	.	.	TGTGCCAGTGCCACCGGGACTCATGGCAATCAGCCCCAGCATTTT	CASATGTHGNQPQHF
TRBV5-1	TRBJ2-7	.	.	TGCGCCAGCAGCTTGGGACAGGGACTCGACGAGCAGTACTTC	CASSLGQGLDEQYF
TRBV9	TRBJ1-6	.	.	TGTGCCAGCAGCGTAGGAGGGACAACGGGGCATTCACCCCTCCACTTT	CASSVGGTTGHSPLHF
TRBV3-1/TRBV3-2	TRBJ2-6	.	TRBD1	TGTGCCAGCACCCTTCACCCGGGACAGGGGAAGGCTGGGGCCAACGTCCTGACTTTC	CASTLHPGQGKAGANVLTF
TRBV6-5	TRBJ2-1	.	TRBD2	TGTGCCAGCAGTTACGGACTAGCGGGGGTGAATGAGCAGTTCTTC	CASSYGLAGVNEQFF
TRBV5-1	TRBJ2-3	.	TRBD2	TGCGCCAGCAGCCCTAGCGGGGGGCCCACAGATACGCAGTATTTT	CASSPSGGPTDTQYF
TRBV3-1/TRBV3-2	TRBJ1-5	.	.	TGTGCCAGCAGCCAAGAGGTTGGGCTCGGCAATCAGCCCCAGCATTTT	CASSQEVGLGNQPQHF
TRBV12-5	TRBJ2-5	.	.	TGTGCTAGTGGCCCCTCGACGGGACTGACTCAAGAGACCCAGTACTTC	CASGPSTGLTQETQYF
TRBV6-5	TRBJ2-7	.	TRBD1	TGTGCCAGCAGTTTATATCCGGGACAGTCCTACGAGCAGTACTTC	CASSLYPGQSYEQYF
TRBV6-6	TRBJ2-5	.	.	TGTGCCAGCATGGGAGGGGGAGGGAAGGAGACCCAGTACTTC	CASMGGGGKETQYF
TRBV11-2	TRBJ1-1	.	.	TGTGCCAGCAGCTCGATCTCGGTCACTGAAGCTTTCTTT	CASSSISVTEAFF
TRBV5-1	TRBJ1-2	.	.	TGCGCCAGCAGCGATCCGGGGGTCCTCGCTGGCTACACCTTC	CASSDPGVLAGYTF
TRBV6-5	TRBJ1-6	.	.	TGTGCCAGCACCGAAGGGGAAGGACTATCACCCCTCCACTTT	CASTEGEGLSPLHF
TRBV6-5	TRBJ2-2	.	TRBD1	TGTGCCAGCAGTTACGACAGGGGGATCTCCGGGGAGCTGTTTTTT	CASSYDRGISGELFF
TRBV10-3	TRBJ1-2	.	.	TGTGCCATCAGTGAGTCGAGCTTAGGGGATGGCTACACCTTC	CAISESSLGDGYTF
TRBV19	TRBJ2-3	.	TRBD2	TGTGCCAGTAGTATAGATTGGACTAGCGGCAGCACAGATACGCAGTATTTT	CASSIDWTSGSTDTQYF
TRBV18	TRBJ2-2	.	TRBD1	TGTGCCAGCTCCGGGACAGGGTCAAACACCGGGGAGCTGTTTTTT	CASSGTGSNTGELFF
TRBV5-6	TRBJ1-2	.	.	TGTGCCAGCAGCTATCAGACAGTTAACTATGGCTACACCTTC	CASSYQTVNYGYTF
TRBV6-5	TRBJ1-1	.	.	TGTGCCAGCAGTCGACAGTCAGCTGAAGCTTTCTTT	CASSRQSAEAFF
TRBV5-4	TRBJ2-3	.	.	TGTGCCAGCAGCTCGCTCGACAGGCTAAGCACAGATACGCAGTATTTT	CASSSLDRLSTDTQYF
TRBV24-1	TRBJ2-3	.	.	TGTGCCACCAGCCCTTTGGCCGCATCGGCAGGGGCTTTTGTCACAGATACGCAGTATTTT	CATSPLAASAGAFVTDTQYF
TRBV6-2/TRBV6-3	TRBJ1-5	.	TRBD1	TGTGCCAGCAGTTTCCCGGGACAGATTCATCAGCCCCAGCATTTT	CASSFPGQIHQPQHF
TRBV9	TRBJ1-4	.	.	TGTGCCAGCAGCCCGTTCGGGGAGGGGTTAGGCGAAAAACTGTTTTTT	CASSPFGEGLGEKLFF
TRBV6-6	TRBJ2-7	.	TRBD1	TGTGCCAGCAGCCGAGGGACAGGGGGCCCAATCTCCTACGAGCAGTACTTC	CASSRGTGGPISYEQYF
TRBV6-4	TRBJ2-2	.	.	TGTGCCAGCAGTGCCGTACGTAGCACCGGGGAGCTGTTTTTT	CASSAVRSTGELFF
TRBV7-9	TRBJ1-2	.	.	TGTGCCAGCAGCTCAGGGGTGTATGGCTACACCTTC	CASSSGVYGYTF
TRBV5-5	TRBJ2-1	.	.	TGTGCCAGCATGGCAGGAGGGCTCTCCTACAATGAGCAGTTCTTC	CASMAGGLSYNEQFF
TRBV5-4	TRBJ2-3	few	TRBD1	TGTGCCAGCAGCAACCGGGACAGGGTCACAGATACGCAGTATTTT	CASSNRDRVTDTQYF